The 18 T cell receptor beta chains listed next were all sequenced from one sample in a study of early T cells in non-severe SARS-CoV-2 infection. In TCRdb, the 5' RACE reads were re-called with MiXCR into one record per CDR3 protein. The sample carries 85,000 to 100,000 distinct CDR3 sequences, approximately 9.9% recorded once. Sequencing was performed on whole blood. The receptor source for this set is an adult who was a healthcare worker with PCR-confirmed SARS-CoV-2 infection or an uninfected control (not recorded which).

This clonotype came up a few times. The junction and the germline gene differ at one end; a read error may be behind it. This chain uses TRBV2 with TRBJ1-5, with 7 bases lining up with TRBD1. Germline values: CDR1 SNHLY, CDR2 FYNNEI. This CDR3 spans 18 amino acids. The CDR3 DNA sequence: TGTGCCAGCAGCGAAGGGCCAACAGGGGCCGATAGCAATCAGCCCCAGCATTTT. Its translation: CASSEGPTGADSNQPQHF.

This clonotype was recorded once. As DNA, the CDR3 is TGTGCCAGCAGTCGTTACCAGGGTCGCACTGAAGCTTTCTTT. Translated: CASSRYQGRTEAFF. This chain connects TRBV6-5 to TRBJ1-1; a possible D gene is TRBD1 (5 bases). The CDR3 consists of 14 residues. V shed 5 bases and J shed 4 bases, with 14 bases lying between them. The V gene's germline CDR1 is MNHEY and CDR2 SVGAGI.

This clonotype occurred many times. The rearrangement joins TRBV20-1 to TRBJ2-3; 10 bases are shared with TRBD1. Per germline, CDR1 DFQATT and CDR2 SNEGSKA (reference sequence). The CDR3 length is 20 residues. With 5 bases clipped from V and 0 bases from J, the junction kept 20 bases outside the gene matches. The CDR3 DNA sequence: TGCAGTGCTCATTCACAGCTTCCGGGACAGGGGCGAATGAGCACAGATACGCAGTATTTT. Translated: CSAHSQLPGQGRMSTDTQYF.

The chain employs TRBV15 and TRBJ2-2, with TRBD1 matching 7 bases. CDR1 is LNHNV and CDR2 is YYDKDF in the germline V gene (reference sequence). V gave up 2 bases and J gave up 3 bases; unmatched junction bases: 9. The CDR3 is 17 residues long. This chain's CDR3 is CATSRSTGTAYTGELFF. CDR3 nucleotide sequence: TGTGCCACCAGCAGATCCACCGGGACAGCTTACACCGGGGAGCTGTTTTTT.

The CDR3 DNA follows: TGCGCCAGCAGCTTGGGCGGGGCGAGTGACACCGGGGAGCTGTTTTTT. It is translated as CASSLGGASDTGELFF. The J gene is TRBJ2-2, the V gene TRBV5-1; D may be TRBD2 (6 bases). The V end lost 0 bases, the J end lost 3 bases, and 12 bases lay between the germline ends. Germline V gene sequence: CDR1 SGHRS, CDR2 YFSETQ. The CDR3 is made up of 16 amino acids.

This clonotype was seen ten or more times. The rearrangement links TRBV19 to TRBJ1-3; 7 nucleotides match TRBD1. Germline assignment: CDR1 LNHDA and CDR2 SQIVND (reference sequence). There are 16 residues in the CDR3. J lost 0 bases, V lost 6 bases, and 8 bases had no gene match. The CDR3 sequence: CASSTLGTASGNTIYF. The CDR3 DNA follows: TGTGCCAGTAGCACACTCGGGACAGCCTCTGGAAACACCATATATTTT.

This clonotype appeared many times. The CDR3 loop reads CSAPALGQLGYGYTF. DNA of the CDR3: TGCAGTGCTCCCGCGTTAGGACAACTAGGCTATGGCTACACCTTC. The chain employs TRBV20-1 and TRBJ1-2, with a weak D call TRBD1 (5 bases). Germline-derived CDR1 and CDR2 are DFQATT and SNEGSKA (reference sequence). The length of the CDR3 is 15 residues. V was cut by 5 bases and J by 4 bases, with 20 bases left in between.

Ten or more counts support this clonotype. The rearrangement uses TRBV7-9 and TRBJ2-7; D unclear. There are 14 residues in the CDR3. Germline CDR1 reads SEHNR; CDR2 reads FQNEAQ (reference sequence). Between the trimmed V and J ends, which lost 1 base and 6 bases, there was a span of 13 bases. The CDR3 DNA follows: TGTGCCAGCAGCTTAGAACTGGCAGCCTTCGAGCAGTACTTC. Translation gives CASSLELAAFEQYF.

This clonotype was counted at least ten times. The CDR3 reads CASGREDEKLFF. CDR3 bases: TGTGCCAGCGGCCGGGAGGATGAAAAACTGTTTTTT. The V gene is TRBV11-2, the J gene TRBJ1-4; D is undetermined. The germline V and J ends were trimmed by 8 bases and 6 bases, with 10 bases remaining between them. Looked up from germline, CDR1 is SGHAT and CDR2 is FQNNGV. This CDR3 contains 12 residues.

This clonotype was seen a few times. V is TRBV20-1 and J is TRBJ2-7; 13 nucleotides match TRBD2. Germline V lookup: CDR1 DFQATT, CDR2 SNEGSKA (reference sequence). With 3 bases clipped from V and 3 bases from J, the junction kept 11 bases outside the gene matches. The CDR3 length is 17 residues. CDR3 residues: CSARRRGLAGRYYEQYF. The CDR3 DNA reads as TGCAGTGCTAGGAGGCGGGGACTAGCGGGAAGATACTACGAGCAGTACTTC.

This clonotype was observed at least ten times. One end of the junction does not line up with germline, which may come from a read error. The chain carries TRBV12-3 or TRBV12-4 and TRBJ2-7; either TRBD1 or TRBD2 may supply D (5 bases each). The CDR3 contains 11 residues. The CDR3 nucleotides are TGTGCCAGCAAGCTGGGGACCGAGCTGTACTTC. This encodes CASKLGTELYF.

The sample holds a few counts of this clonotype. The chain links TRBV9 to TRBJ1-1; D gene ambiguous. The CDR3 is made up of 15 amino acids. The V gene's germline CDR1 is SGDLS and CDR2 YYNGEE. V lost 0 bases and J lost 5, with 14 bases in between. The chain's CDR3 is CASSVDPRLGTEAFF. The CDR3 coding sequence is TGTGCCAGCAGCGTAGACCCCCGTTTGGGGACTGAAGCTTTCTTT.

This clonotype has at least ten counts. The genes are TRBV7-6 and TRBJ2-1, with TRBD2 matching 11 bases. J lost 6 bases, V lost 5 bases, and 9 bases had no gene match. CDR1 is SGHVS, CDR2 FNYEAQ, per germline. The CDR3 spans 16 residues. The CDR3 DNA sequence: TGTGCCAGCAGCCTCACCGGGACTAGCGGAATCAATGAGCAGTTCTTC. As protein: CASSLTGTSGINEQFF.

This chain links TRBV11-2 with TRBJ1-4; D is ambiguous. V was shortened by 5 bases and J by 0 bases, with 13 bases between the two germline ends. This CDR3 comprises 16 residues. Germline V CDR1 and CDR2: SGHAT, FQNNGV. The CDR3 here is CASSLWTGTTNEKLFF. The CDR3 coding sequence is TGTGCCAGCAGCCTCTGGACGGGGACAACTAATGAAAAACTGTTTTTT.

The V call is TRBV4-1, the J call TRBJ2-3; 7 bases are shared with TRBD2. This CDR3 contains 18 residues. V was pared by 0 bases and J by 2 bases, with 11 bases of the junction left unmatched. Germline lookup yields CDR1 MGHRA and CDR2 YSYEKL. The CDR3 DNA reads as TGCGCCAGCAGCCAAGATACAGGACTAGGCACGTACACAGATACGCAGTATTTT. Translating it yields CASSQDTGLGTYTDTQYF.

The gene calls are TRBV18 and TRBJ1-2; D is perhaps TRBD1 (5 bases). V was trimmed by 2 bases and J by 2 bases, leaving 9 bases between them. The CDR3 is 14 residues long. CDR1 and CDR2 (germline): KGHSH, LQKENI. CDR3 loop: CASSPEGTNYGYTF. Written as DNA, the CDR3 is TGTGCCAGCTCACCAGAAGGGACGAACTATGGCTACACCTTC. Based on the CDR3 plus reference TRBV18 and TRBJ1-2, the full variable domain is NAGVMQNPRHLVRRRGQEARLRCSPMKGHSHVYWYRQLPEEGLKFMVYLQKENIIDESGMPKERFSAEFPKEGPSILRIQQVVRGDSAAYFCASSPEGTNYGYTFGSGTRLTVV.

This clonotype has more than one count but fewer than ten. The chain employs TRBV15 and TRBJ2-5; no firm D call. The CDR3 extends over 13 amino acids. Germline V gives CDR1 LNHNV, CDR2 YYDKDF (reference sequence). With 0 bases removed from V and 5 bases from J, the gap between germline ends came to 7 bases. CDR3 loop: CATSRDRAETQYF. The CDR3 DNA sequence: TGTGCCACCAGCAGAGATCGGGCGGAGACCCAGTACTTC. Together with reference TRBV15 and TRBJ2-5, the CDR3 gives the full variable domain: DAMVIQNPRYQVTQFGKPVTLSCSQTLNHNVMYWYQQKSSQAPKLLFHYYDKDFNNEADTPDNFQSRRPNTSFCFLDIRSPGLGDTAMYLCATSRDRAETQYFGPGTRLLVL.

This clonotype appeared once. The J gene is TRBJ2-7, the V gene TRBV6-1; no clear D. V was cut by 4 bases and J by 4 bases, with 17 bases left in between. The CDR3 spans 15 residues. CDR1 and CDR2 (germline): MNHNS, SASEGT. CDR3 DNA sequence: TGTGCCAGCAGTGTTCTGGGCCCCCTCGGATACGAGCAGTACTTC. Residues: CASSVLGPLGYEQYF.